This T cell receptor (beta chain) comes out of a study of blood T cells in healthy people across ages. Each sample yielded at least 6 million isolated PBMCs. Next came a second PCR, run for about 7 to 11 cycles, which used a sample-barcoded 5' primer along with a J-beta primer mix. Using its own MiXCR run on the 5' RACE reads, TCRdb lists one record per CDR3 protein. The sample records 1,500,000 or so distinct CDR3 sequences, 40% to 45% being singletons. This clonotype originated in a woman under 30 in good health. Source material: blood.

The CDR3: CSVENSSYNEQFF. The CDR3 DNA reads as TGCAGCGTTGAGAACAGCTCCTACAATGAGCAGTTCTTC. The chain recombines TRBV29-1 with TRBJ2-1; D unresolved. V was shortened by 3 bases and J by 0 bases, with 6 bases between the two germline ends. This CDR3 contains 13 residues. The V gene's germline CDR1 is SQVTM and CDR2 ANQGSEA.